The next 10 T cell receptor beta chains were all read from a single sample in a study of T cell repertoires in cytomegalovirus infection. No cognate antigen is known for these TCRs. Each CDR3 protein is one row after TCRdb ran MiXCR on the reads. Among hundreds of thousands of distinct CDR3 sequences listed, just under 30% were seen once. Sample: cultured PBMCs, taken from culture after CMV antigen stimulation. The receptor source for this set is a human donor in good health (CMV status not recorded). Some clones in this sample may be carry-over from other donors' samples.

This clonotype was observed a few times. An end of the junction differs from the germline gene, which may be a read error. The rearrangement uses TRBV4-1 and TRBJ2-1, with 9 bases fitting TRBD2. Looked up from germline, CDR1 is MGHRA and CDR2 is YSYEKL. The CDR3 is made up of 16 amino acids. The CDR3 is CASSPIGGREDNEQFF. In nucleotides, the CDR3 is TGTGCCAGCAGCCCCATCGGCGGGAGGGAGGACAATGAGCAGTTCTTC.

V gene TRBV4-1 combines with J gene TRBJ1-4; D is ambiguous. V lost 1 base and J lost 7, with 4 bases in between. This CDR3 is 12 amino acids long. Germline-derived CDR1 and CDR2 are MGHRA and YSYEKL. The CDR3 loop is CASSQAAEKLFF. The DNA for the CDR3 is TGCGCCAGCAGCCAAGCGGCTGAAAAACTGTTTTTT.

The chain employs TRBV19 and TRBJ2-7; D unclear. The CDR3 sequence is 15 residues long. CDR1 and CDR2 (germline): LNHDA, SQIVND (reference sequence). Trimming removed 5 bases from V and 2 bases from J, with 16 bases in between. This chain's CDR3 is CASSLGPLYAYEQYF. In DNA form, the CDR3 reads TGTGCCAGTAGTTTGGGCCCCCTATACGCCTACGAGCAGTACTTC.

This rearrangement joins TRBV6-6 to TRBJ1-6, with 7 bases that match TRBD1. Germline trimming cut 4 bases from V and 7 bases from J; bases unmatched to any gene: 13. The CDR3 is 17 residues long. Germline CDR1 and CDR2: MNHNY and SVGAGI (reference sequence). The CDR3 DNA follows: TGTGCCAGCAGTTTCCCCAGAGGGGGCCTTTTAAATTCACCCCTCCACTTT. Amino acids: CASSFPRGGLLNSPLHF.

Many counts were recorded for this clonotype. The V gene is TRBV11-2, the J gene TRBJ1-1, with D perhaps TRBD1 (5 bases). Germline-derived CDR1 and CDR2 are SGHAT and FQNNGV. V shed 5 bases and J shed 0 bases, with 22 bases lying between them. The CDR3 has 18 amino acids. The DNA for the CDR3 is TGTGCCAGCAGCCTCGACAGACTCACCCTTCACATGAACACTGAAGCTTTCTTT. It yields the protein CASSLDRLTLHMNTEAFF.

This clonotype was seen a few times. The chain couples TRBV30 to TRBJ1-6; possible D gene TRBD1, 5 bases. Trimming pared 3 bases from V and 8 bases from J, leaving 17 bases between. The CDR3 has 15 residues. From germline, CDR1 is GTSNPN and CDR2 SVGIG (reference sequence). Written as DNA, the CDR3 is TGTGCCTGGAGGGGACGCGCTTTGCTAGATTCACCCCTCCACTTT. Residues: CAWRGRALLDSPLHF.

The chain couples TRBV11-2 to TRBJ2-1; 9 nucleotides agree with TRBD2. V lost 0 bases to trimming and J lost 16 bases; unmatched junction nucleotides: 7. Germline assignment: CDR1 SGHAT and CDR2 FQNNGV. There are 13 residues in the CDR3. This CDR3 is CASSLDRPSGEFF. The DNA for the CDR3 is TGTGCCAGCAGCTTAGATCGTCCTAGCGGGGAATTCTTC.

The chain links TRBV5-1 to TRBJ2-7; 8 bases agree with TRBD1. Germline V CDR1 and CDR2: SGHRS, YFSETQ. The CDR3 loop spans 14 amino acids. Germline trimming cut 1 base from V and 5 bases from J; bases unmatched to any gene: 5. CDR3 protein: CASSLRRGLNEQYF. For the CDR3, the DNA is TGCGCCAGCAGCTTGCGCAGGGGGCTGAACGAGCAGTACTTC.

This clonotype was picked up many times. The chain uses TRBV7-8 and TRBJ2-1, with TRBD2 identical over 11 bases. With 4 bases clipped from V and 2 bases from J, the junction kept 7 bases outside the gene matches. From germline, CDR1 is SGHVS and CDR2 FQNEAQ. The CDR3 contains 17 residues. CDR3 amino acids: CASSSRLAGTTYNEQFF. Written as DNA, the CDR3 is TGTGCCAGCAGCTCAAGACTAGCGGGGACAACCTACAATGAGCAGTTCTTC.

The sample holds many counts of this clonotype. This chain uses TRBV7-8 with TRBJ2-5, with 11 nucleotides matching TRBD1. Germline values: CDR1 SGHVS, CDR2 FQNEAQ. Unmatched junction bases numbered 5, after V lost 2 bases and J lost 0 bases. The CDR3 has 17 residues. The CDR3 spells CASSLNRDRGNQETQYF. The DNA of the CDR3 is TGTGCCAGCAGCTTAAACCGGGACAGGGGGAACCAAGAGACCCAGTACTTC.